Sequencing of this T cell receptor beta chain was carried out in a study of OX40 agonist ivuxolimab in advanced cancers. For the study in its entirety: The costimulatory receptor OX40 (CD134) was targeted by ivuxolimab, a fully human IgG2 agonistic monoclonal antibody. The paper describes the monotherapy dose-escalation part (N = 52 patients) of the phase I trial of ivuxolimab. Partial responses were achieved by three dose-escalation patients, of whom one had hepatocellular carcinoma and two had cutaneous melanoma. Prior anti-PD-1, anti-PD-L1 or anti-CTLA-4 therapy was permitted, and about two fifths of dose-escalation patients had received checkpoint inhibitors. Intravenous ivuxolimab was administered to patients every 2 weeks at six dose levels: 0.01, 0.1, 0.3, 1.5, 3 and 10 mg/kg. In the dose-escalation cohort, nearly 85% of patients were male, and the mean age was roughly 60 years with a range of about 20 to 80. Peripheral TCRbeta sequencing aimed to test whether ivuxolimab altered TCR sequence diversity and caused clonal T-cell expansion. Of the roughly 53 patients in dose escalation, about 20 had hepatocellular carcinoma, about 15 had melanoma, 9 had renal cell carcinoma and 9 had head and neck cancer. Results the study describes overall, beyond this receptor: Antigen specificity was not determined for the clonally expanded peripheral T cells. Clonal expansion of both CD4+ and CD8+ blood T cells was observed from baseline to week 6 at doses 0.1 to 3.0 mg/kg. In the 0.1-3.0 mg/kg groups, partial responders had among the lowest normalized peripheral clonal expansion, particularly in CD8+ T cells. After ivuxolimab, CD8+ T cells had more expanded clones than CD4+ T cells on average. Low levels of normalized T-cell clonal expansion were also seen in some nonresponding patients.

As regards this clone: Its recognized antigen is unknown. The record has no base qualities; no much larger clone is one base away.

The trial excluded patients who had a history of autoimmune disease or were on systemic immunosuppression. Peripheral blood for TCR sequencing was collected from all dose cohorts at baseline, on cycle 4 day 1, and on cycle 7 day 1. Samples came from an open-label, multicenter, first-in-human phase I dose-escalation trial of ivuxolimab. The trial enrolled adults with locally advanced or metastatic head and neck squamous cell, hepatocellular, melanoma or renal cell carcinoma. Before TCR sequencing, CD4+ T cells and CD8+ T cells from peripheral blood were sorted into separate populations. V gives up 2 bases and J gives up 0 bases, and the segment between their germline ends measures 11 bases. From cysteine to phenylalanine, the CDR3 is 15 amino acids long. The read is trimmed to its CDR3 DNA, 45 bases read in frame from base 1. Taken from the germline V gene, the CDR1 and CDR2 loops are MDHEN and SYDVKM.

Genomic DNA was extracted from sorted cells for sequencing of the TCRbeta CDR3 region. The immunoSEQ Assay was used for sequencing of TCRbeta CDR3 regions. TCRdb holds this immuneACCESS table with in-frame rearrangements only. Some clones are missing; in checked studies, unresolved V genes explain under half, and the rest has no known cause. This sample gives 57,000 or so clones in total; roughly 84% of them show up just once. The biggest ten clones account for approximately 4.2% of the sample. This chain joins TRBV28 to TRBJ2-7, with the D assignment possibly TRBD1 or TRBD2, given 5 matching bases for each. The TCR comes from an adult with an advanced solid tumor such as melanoma, head and neck, liver or kidney cancer. The starting material was CD4+ or CD8+ T cells sorted from blood, obtained in a trial of the OX40 agonist ivuxolimab. The encoded CDR3 is CASSLPPGTSYEQYF. The bases read TGTGCCAGCAGTTTACCTCCCGGGACCTCCTACGAGCAGTACTTC. Here the CDR3 is joined to the reference TRBV28 and TRBJ2-7 genes, and the full variable domain is: DVKVTQSSRYLVKRTGEKVFLECVQDMDHENMFWYRQDPGLGLRLIYFSYDVKMKEKGDIPEGYSVSREKKERFSLILESASTNQTSMYLCASSLPPGTSYEQYFGPGTRLTVT.